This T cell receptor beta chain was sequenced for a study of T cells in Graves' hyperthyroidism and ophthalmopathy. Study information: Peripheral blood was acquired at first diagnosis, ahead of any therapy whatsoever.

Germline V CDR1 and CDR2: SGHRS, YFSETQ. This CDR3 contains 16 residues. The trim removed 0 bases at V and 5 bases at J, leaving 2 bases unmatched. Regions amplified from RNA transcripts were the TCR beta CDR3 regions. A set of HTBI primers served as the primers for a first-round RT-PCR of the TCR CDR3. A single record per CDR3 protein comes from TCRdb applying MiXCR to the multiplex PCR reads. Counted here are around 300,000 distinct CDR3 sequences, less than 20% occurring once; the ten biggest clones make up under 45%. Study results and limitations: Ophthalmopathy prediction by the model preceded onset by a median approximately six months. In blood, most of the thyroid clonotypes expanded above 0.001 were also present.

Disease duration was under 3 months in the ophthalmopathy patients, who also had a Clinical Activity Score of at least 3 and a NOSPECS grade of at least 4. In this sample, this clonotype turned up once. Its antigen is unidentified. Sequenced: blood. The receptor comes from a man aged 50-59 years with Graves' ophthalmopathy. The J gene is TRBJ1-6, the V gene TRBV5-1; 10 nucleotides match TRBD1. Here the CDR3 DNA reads TGCGCCAGCAGCTTGGGGGACAGGGGTAATAATTCACCCCTCCACTTT. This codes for CASSLGDRGNNSPLHF. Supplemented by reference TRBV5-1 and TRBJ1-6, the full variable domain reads KAGVTQTPRYLIKTRGQQVTLSCSPISGHRSVSWYQQTPGQGLQFLFEYFSETQRNKGNFPGRFSGRQFSNSRSEMNVSTLELGDSALYLCASSLGDRGNNSPLHFGNGTRLTVT.